This T cell receptor beta chain was sequenced during a study of Graves' ophthalmopathy and Graves' hyperthyroidism. Broader study findings: The model's prediction of ophthalmopathy progression had approximately 68% sensitivity and around 72% specificity.

Among the hyperthyroidism patients, all were newly diagnosed, aged 18 to 65, with under 2 months' duration. This CDR3 comprises 18 residues. Trimming cost V 1 base and J 2 bases; bases outside gene matches: 15. CDR1 and CDR2 (germline): SQVTM, ANQGSEA. Amplified material comprised TCR beta CDR3 regions derived from RNA transcripts. After a first-round RT-PCR with HTBI primers, a second-round multiplex PCR was run. MiXCR was run by TCRdb on the multiplex PCR reads, yielding one entry per CDR3 protein. The sample lists about 390,000 distinct CDR3 sequences, about 18% seen once, with 2% to 3% in the top ten. This clonotype was recorded many times. No antigen is known for it.

This receptor was identified in an adult woman with stable Graves' hyperthyroidism. This chain uses TRBV29-1 with TRBJ1-2, with 8 bases identical to TRBD1. The sequencing sample was made of peripheral blood. The CDR3 sequence: CSVEGRGTGRPANYGYTF. The CDR3 nucleotides are TGCAGCGTTGAAGGACGAGGGACAGGACGCCCCGCGAACTATGGCTACACCTTC.